This T cell receptor beta chain emerged from a study of early T cells in non-severe SARS-CoV-2 infection. In the study overall: Chains from this unsorted whole-blood bulk RNA could not be paired. The study's findings and limits: In VDJdb matching, anti-spike CD8 responses were favored while private and CD4 specificities went missing.

Unique molecular identifier tags were affixed to discrete cDNA molecules. TCRdb re-analysed the 5' RACE reads in MiXCR, keeping a single row per CDR3 protein. In the table there are 55,000 or so distinct CDR3 sequences, 6.5% to 7.5% of which are singletons. In regard to this clonotype: Its antigen is unidentified.

V lost 7 bases and J lost 2, with 14 bases in between. Germline loops: CDR1 LNHDA, CDR2 SQIVND (reference sequence). There are 15 residues in the CDR3. This clonotype originated in an adult who was a healthcare worker with PCR-confirmed SARS-CoV-2 infection or an uninfected control (not recorded which). Sequencing used whole blood, obtained at baseline. The V and J genes are TRBV19 and TRBJ2-2; D perhaps matches TRBD1 (6 bases). CDR3 amino acids: CASTFSGTNTGELFF. In DNA, the CDR3 is TGTGCCAGTACCTTTAGTGGGACAAACACCGGGGAGCTGTTTTTT.